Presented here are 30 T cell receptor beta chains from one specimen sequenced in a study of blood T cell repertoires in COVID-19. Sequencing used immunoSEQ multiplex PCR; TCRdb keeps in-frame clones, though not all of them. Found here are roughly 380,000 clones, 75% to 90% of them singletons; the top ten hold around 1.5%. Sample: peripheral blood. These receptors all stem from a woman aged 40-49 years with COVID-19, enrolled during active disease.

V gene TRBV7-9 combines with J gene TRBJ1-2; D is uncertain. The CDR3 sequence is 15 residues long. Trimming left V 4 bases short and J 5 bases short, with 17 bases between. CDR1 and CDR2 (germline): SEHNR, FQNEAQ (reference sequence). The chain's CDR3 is CASSSPTRPVYGYTF. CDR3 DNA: TGTGCCAGCAGCTCACCAACCCGTCCGGTATATGGCTACACCTTC.

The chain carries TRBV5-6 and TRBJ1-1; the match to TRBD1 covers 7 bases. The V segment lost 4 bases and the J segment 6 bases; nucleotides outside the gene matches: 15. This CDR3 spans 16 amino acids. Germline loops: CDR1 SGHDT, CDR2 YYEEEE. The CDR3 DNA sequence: TGTGCCAGCAGCCTTAGACGACAGGGAACCGATGCTGAAGCTTTCTTT. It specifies CASSLRRQGTDAEAFF.

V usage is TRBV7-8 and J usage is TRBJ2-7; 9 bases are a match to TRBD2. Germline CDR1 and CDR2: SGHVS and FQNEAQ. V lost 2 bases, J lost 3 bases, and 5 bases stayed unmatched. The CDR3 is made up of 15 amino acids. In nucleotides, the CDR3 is TGTGCCAGCAGCTTAAGAAGCGGGAGGTTCTACGAGCAGTACTTC. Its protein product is CASSLRSGRFYEQYF.

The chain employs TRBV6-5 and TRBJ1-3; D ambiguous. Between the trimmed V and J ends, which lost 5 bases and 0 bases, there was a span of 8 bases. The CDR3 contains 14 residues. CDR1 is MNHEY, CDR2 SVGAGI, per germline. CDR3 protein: CASSRLSSGNTIYF. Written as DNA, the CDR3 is TGTGCCAGCAGTCGACTGAGCTCTGGAAACACCATATATTTT.

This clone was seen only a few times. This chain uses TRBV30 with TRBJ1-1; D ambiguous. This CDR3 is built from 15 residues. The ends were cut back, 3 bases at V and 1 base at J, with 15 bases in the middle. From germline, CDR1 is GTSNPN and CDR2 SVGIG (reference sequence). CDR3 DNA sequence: TGTGCCTGGAGCGCCACCAGGAATGGGAACACTGAAGCTTTCTTT. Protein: CAWSATRNGNTEAFF.

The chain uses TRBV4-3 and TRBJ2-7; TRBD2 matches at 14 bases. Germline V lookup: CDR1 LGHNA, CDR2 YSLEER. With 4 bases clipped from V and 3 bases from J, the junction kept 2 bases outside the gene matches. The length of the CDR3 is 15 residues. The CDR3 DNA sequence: TGCGCCAGCAGCCGCGGGACTAGCGGGAGCTACGAGCAGTACTTC. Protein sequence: CASSRGTSGSYEQYF.

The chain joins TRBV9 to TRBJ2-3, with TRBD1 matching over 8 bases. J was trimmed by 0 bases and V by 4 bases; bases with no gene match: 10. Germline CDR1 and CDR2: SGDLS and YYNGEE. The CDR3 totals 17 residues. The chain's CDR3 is CASSSKDREGSTDTQYF. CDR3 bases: TGTGCCAGCAGCTCCAAGGACAGGGAAGGGAGCACAGATACGCAGTATTTT.

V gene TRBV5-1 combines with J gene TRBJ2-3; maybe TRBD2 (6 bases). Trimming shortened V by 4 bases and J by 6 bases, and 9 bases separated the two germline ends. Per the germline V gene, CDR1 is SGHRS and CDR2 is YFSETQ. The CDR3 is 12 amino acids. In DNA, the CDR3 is TGCGCCAGCAGCCCGGGGAGGGATACGCAGTATTTT. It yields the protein CASSPGRDTQYF.

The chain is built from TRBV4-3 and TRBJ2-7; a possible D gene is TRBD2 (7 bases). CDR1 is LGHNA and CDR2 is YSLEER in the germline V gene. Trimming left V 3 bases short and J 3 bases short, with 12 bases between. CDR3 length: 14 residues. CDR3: CASSQGGGFYEQYF. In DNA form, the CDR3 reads TGCGCCAGCAGCCAGGGCGGGGGCTTCTACGAGCAGTACTTC.

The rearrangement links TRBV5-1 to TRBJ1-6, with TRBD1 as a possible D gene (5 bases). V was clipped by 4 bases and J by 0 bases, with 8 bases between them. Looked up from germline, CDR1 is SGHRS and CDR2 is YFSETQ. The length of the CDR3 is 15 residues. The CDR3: CASSVRGSYNSPLHF. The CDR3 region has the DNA TGCGCCAGCAGCGTTAGGGGCTCCTATAATTCACCCCTCCACTTT.

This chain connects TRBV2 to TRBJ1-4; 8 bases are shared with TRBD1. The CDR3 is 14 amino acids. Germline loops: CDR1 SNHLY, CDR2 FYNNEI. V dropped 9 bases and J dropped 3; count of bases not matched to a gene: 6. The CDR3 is CASNRQGSNEKLFF. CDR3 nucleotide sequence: TGTGCCAGTAATCGACAGGGGTCTAATGAAAAACTGTTTTTT.

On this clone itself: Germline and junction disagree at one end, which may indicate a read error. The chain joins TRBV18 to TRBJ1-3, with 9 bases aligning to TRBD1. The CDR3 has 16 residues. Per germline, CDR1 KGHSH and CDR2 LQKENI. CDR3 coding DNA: TGTGTCAGCTCACCAGGGGACAGGGTGTCTGGAAACACCATATATTTT. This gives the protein CVSSPGDRVSGNTIYF.

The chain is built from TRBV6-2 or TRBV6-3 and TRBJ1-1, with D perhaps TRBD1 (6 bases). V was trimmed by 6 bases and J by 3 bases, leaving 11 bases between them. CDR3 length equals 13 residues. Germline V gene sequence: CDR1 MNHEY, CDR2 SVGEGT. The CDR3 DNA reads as TGTGCCAGCAGCCGTCAGGGGTACACTGAAGCTTTCTTT. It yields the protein CASSRQGYTEAFF.

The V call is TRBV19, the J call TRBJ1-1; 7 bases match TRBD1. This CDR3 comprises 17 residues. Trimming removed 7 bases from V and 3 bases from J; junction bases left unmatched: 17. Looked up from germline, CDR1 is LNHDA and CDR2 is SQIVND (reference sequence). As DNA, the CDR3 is TGTGCCAGTAAAGGACAGGCTGGCCCCAGCCGGGACACTGAAGCTTTCTTT. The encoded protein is CASKGQAGPSRDTEAFF.

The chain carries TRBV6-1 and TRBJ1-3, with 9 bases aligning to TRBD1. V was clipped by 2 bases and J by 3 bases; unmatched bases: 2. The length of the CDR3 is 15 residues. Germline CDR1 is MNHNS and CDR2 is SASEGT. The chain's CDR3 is CASSEWDRDGNTIYF. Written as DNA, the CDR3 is TGTGCCAGCAGTGAATGGGACAGGGATGGAAACACCATATATTTT.

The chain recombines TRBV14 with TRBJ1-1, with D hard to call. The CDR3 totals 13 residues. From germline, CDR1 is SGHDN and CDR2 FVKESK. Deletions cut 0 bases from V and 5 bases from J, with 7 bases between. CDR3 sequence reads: CASSQERVTEAFF. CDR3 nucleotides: TGTGCCAGCAGCCAAGAGAGGGTTACTGAAGCTTTCTTT.

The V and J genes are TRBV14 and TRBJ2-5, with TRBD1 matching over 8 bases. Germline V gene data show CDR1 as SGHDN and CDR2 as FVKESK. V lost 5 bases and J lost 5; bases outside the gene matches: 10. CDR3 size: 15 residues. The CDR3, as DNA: TGTGCCAGCAGCTCTGGGACAGGCGCGGGGGAGACCCAGTACTTC. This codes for CASSSGTGAGETQYF.

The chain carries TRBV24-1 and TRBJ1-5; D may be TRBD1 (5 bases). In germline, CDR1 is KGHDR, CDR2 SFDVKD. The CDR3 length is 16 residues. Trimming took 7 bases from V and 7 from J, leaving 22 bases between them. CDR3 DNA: TGTGCCACCAGCCGCACCAATCAGGGAGGCTCGCAGCCCCAGCATTTT. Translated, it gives CATSRTNQGGSQPQHF.

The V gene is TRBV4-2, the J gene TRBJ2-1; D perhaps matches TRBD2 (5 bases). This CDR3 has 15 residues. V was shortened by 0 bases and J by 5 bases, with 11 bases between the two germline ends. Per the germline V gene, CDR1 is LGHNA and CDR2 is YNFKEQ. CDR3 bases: TGTGCCAGCAGCCAAGATTGGGCGCGGGACAATGAGCAGTTCTTC. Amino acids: CASSQDWARDNEQFF.

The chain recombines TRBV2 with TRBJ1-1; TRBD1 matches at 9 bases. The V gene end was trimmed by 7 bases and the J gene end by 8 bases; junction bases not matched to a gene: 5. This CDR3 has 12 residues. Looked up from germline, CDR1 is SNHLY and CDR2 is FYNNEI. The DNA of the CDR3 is TGTGCCAGCAAGTGGGACAGGGAGGAAGCTTTCTTT. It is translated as CASKWDREEAFF.

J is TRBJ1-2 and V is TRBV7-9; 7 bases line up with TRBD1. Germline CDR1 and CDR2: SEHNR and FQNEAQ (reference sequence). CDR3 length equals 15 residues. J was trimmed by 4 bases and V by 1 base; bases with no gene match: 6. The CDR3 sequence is CASSLVPGQSYGYTF. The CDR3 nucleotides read TGTGCCAGCAGCTTAGTACCGGGACAGAGCTATGGCTACACCTTC.

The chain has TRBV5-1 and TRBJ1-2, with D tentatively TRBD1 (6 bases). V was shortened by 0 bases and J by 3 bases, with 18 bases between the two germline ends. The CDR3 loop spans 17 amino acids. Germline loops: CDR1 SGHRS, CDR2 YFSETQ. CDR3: CASSLAHLQGMDYGYTF. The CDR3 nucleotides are TGCGCCAGCAGCTTGGCCCACCTACAGGGTATGGACTATGGCTACACCTTC.

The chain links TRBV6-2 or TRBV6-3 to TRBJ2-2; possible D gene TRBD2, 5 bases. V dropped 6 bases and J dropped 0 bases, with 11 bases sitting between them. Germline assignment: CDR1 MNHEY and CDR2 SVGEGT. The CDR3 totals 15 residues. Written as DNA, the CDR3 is TGTGCCAGCAGCTGGGAGTTCGCGAACACCGGGGAGCTGTTTTTT. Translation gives CASSWEFANTGELFF.

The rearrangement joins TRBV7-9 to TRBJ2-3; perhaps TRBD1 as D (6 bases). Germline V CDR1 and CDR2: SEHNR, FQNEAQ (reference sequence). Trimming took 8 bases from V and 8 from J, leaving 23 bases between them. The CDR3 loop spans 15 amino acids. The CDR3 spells CASETRGGILFTQYF. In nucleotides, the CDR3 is TGTGCCAGCGAAACGCGAGGGGGAATCCTTTTTACGCAGTATTTT.

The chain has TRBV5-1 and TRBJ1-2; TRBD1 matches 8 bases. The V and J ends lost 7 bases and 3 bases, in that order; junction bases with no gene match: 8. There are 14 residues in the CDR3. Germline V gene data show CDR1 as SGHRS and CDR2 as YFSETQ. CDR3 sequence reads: CASGEDRVDYGYTF. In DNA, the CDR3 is TGCGCCAGCGGAGAGGACAGGGTAGACTATGGCTACACCTTC.

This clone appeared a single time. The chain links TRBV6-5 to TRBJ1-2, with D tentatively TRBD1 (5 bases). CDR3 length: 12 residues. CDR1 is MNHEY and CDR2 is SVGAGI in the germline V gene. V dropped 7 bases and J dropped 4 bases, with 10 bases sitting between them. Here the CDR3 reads CASTFDSYGYTF. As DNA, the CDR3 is TGTGCCAGCACCTTCGACAGCTATGGCTACACCTTC.

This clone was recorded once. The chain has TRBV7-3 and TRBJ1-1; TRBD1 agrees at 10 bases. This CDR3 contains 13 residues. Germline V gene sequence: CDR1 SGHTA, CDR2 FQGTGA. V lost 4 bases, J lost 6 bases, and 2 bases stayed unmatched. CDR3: CASSSGQGSEAFF. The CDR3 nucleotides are TGTGCCAGCAGCTCGGGACAGGGGTCTGAAGCTTTCTTT. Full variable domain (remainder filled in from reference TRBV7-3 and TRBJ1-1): GAGVSQTPSNKVTEKGKYVELRCDPISGHTALYWYRQSLGQGPEFLIYFQGTGAADDSGLPNDRFFAVRPEGSVSTLKIQRTERGDSAVYLCASSSGQGSEAFFGQGTRLTVV.

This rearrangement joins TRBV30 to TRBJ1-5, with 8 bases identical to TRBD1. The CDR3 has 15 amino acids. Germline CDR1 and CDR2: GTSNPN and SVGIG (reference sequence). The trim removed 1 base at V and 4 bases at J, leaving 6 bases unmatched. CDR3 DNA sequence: TGTGCCTGGAGTGGCCCGGACAGGGTGAATCAGCCCCAGCATTTT. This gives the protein CAWSGPDRVNQPQHF.

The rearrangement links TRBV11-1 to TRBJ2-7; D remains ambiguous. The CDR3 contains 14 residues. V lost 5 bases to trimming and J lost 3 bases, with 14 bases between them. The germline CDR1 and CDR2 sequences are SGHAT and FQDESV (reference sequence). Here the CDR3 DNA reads TGTGCCAGCAGCCTCGCAGGCACAAACTACGAGCAGTACTTC. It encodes CASSLAGTNYEQYF.

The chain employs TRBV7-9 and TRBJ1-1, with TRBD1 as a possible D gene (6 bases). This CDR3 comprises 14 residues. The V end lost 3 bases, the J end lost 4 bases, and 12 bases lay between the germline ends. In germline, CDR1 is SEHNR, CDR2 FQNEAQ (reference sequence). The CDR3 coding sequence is TGTGCCAGCAGCTTGGCTGGGGGCGTCACTGAAGCTTTCTTT. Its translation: CASSLAGGVTEAFF.